This T cell receptor (beta chain) was found in a study of cytomegalovirus exposure and HLA in healthy donors (dated by TCRdb to the late 2010s). General notes on the study: According to an earlier analysis of several hundred of the donors, 150 million to 200 million T cells yielded 117 million unique TCR beta sequences and approximately 280 Gb of sequence data. An early release covering 500 to 750 HLA-typed donors comprised roughly 300 gigabases of sequencing data and 85 million or so unique TCR sequences. Among the approximately 400 genotyped donors, under 90% belonged to the genetic ancestry cluster associated with self-reported Caucasian donors. The number of typed donors differed by locus: about 629-640 for A, B, C, DRB1 and DQB1; approximately 520 for DQA1; around 610 for DPA1; and around 450 for DPB1. The study aimed to test whether cataloging public T cell receptors could reveal signatures of past pathogen exposure. HLA typing included class I and class II loci at four-digit resolution. Along with the approximately 670-subject first cohort, a separate validation cohort of over 90 different subjects was used. To predict cytomegalovirus infection status, the study combined high-throughput TCR immunosequencing, statistical association of individual TCRs with disease status, and machine learning. Among about 360 genotyped donors of the cohort, an average of about 240,000 unique TCR beta nucleotide sequences were sequenced per donor, about a sixth of them non-productive. The T cell repertoires of 666 subjects were profiled by immunosequencing and related to cytomegalovirus serostatus. A later analysis re-analyzed previously published TCR beta repertoires from 650 to 800 donors and added high-resolution HLA genotyping to study TCR occurrence patterns. Roughly 5 DR-DQ haplotypes were treated as single units for association and clustering because of strong linkage in the cohort. A later genetic analysis took genome-wide SNP genotypes for about 65% of the roughly 670 donors and used that subset as a discovery cohort. Donor age, sex, ethnicity and CMV serostatus were collected together with the repertoire data. An earlier analysis of some 600 of the donors applied high-throughput TCR beta sequencing to assess whether each TCR beta V gene segment acted as functional or pseudogenic. In the later analysis, no new phenotypic data were used to find candidate immune exposures; instead, reliance was placed on TCR beta sequences and their occurrence across donors. All discovery cohort repertoires had been generated using a single sequencing platform. Beyond this particular receptor, the publication reports: A later analysis associated 16,951 TCR beta sequences with specific HLA alleles at a false discovery rate of 0.05. In a later genetic analysis, fewer N-insertions in productive TCRs were reported among donors in an Asian-associated ancestry cluster than the approximately 670-donor mean. In a later analysis, the rate of TCR association differed among HLA loci, with DRB1 alleles having the most associated TCRs and HLA-C alleles having the fewest. In an earlier analysis of several hundred of the donors, most TCR beta V segments were observed in productive rearrangements about 87% or about 30% of the time, broadly matching IMGT annotations. Linkage disequilibrium might explain the correlated functional status among segregating V segments, but an unknown experimental factor could not be excluded. The only immune exposure information available for the cohort was CMV serostatus. This cohort had only TCR beta chains sequenced, and the lack of alpha or paired-chain data limited which features could be detected. Across donors, most TCR sequences were observed very rarely, whereas some public TCRs were present in many individuals. Compared with equally common non-associated chains, HLA-associated TCR beta chains in a later analysis were more clonally expanded and had lower generation probabilities. The authors suggested that the approach could potentially be generalized to other disease states and immunological phenotypes. Because HLA typing was missing for some donors at each locus, association tests included only the typed subset. Because counts were too low, around 18 rarely observed V segments, including chromosome 9 orphons, were left out of the earlier analysis of roughly 600 of the donors. The study gave a list of some 150 TCR beta chains associated with cytomegalovirus. A later genetic analysis associated a missense DCLRE1C variant with V-gene and J-gene trimming of TCR beta chains, and an independent cohort replicated the association. A cluster of highly shared sequence variants was judged likely to be a technical artifact of the sequencing pipeline. A later analysis found that most CMV-associated TCR beta chains appeared HLA-restricted, with HLA associations seemingly driven largely by CMV exposure. Strong co-occurrence of HLA alleles, especially DR and DQ, made assigning TCR associations to individual alleles difficult. A few of the identified cytomegalovirus-associated TCR beta chains were confirmed in vitro to be specific for cytomegalovirus antigens. The classifier was reported to diagnose cytomegalovirus status with high specificity and sensitivity in both the original and validation cohorts. In a later analysis, several top co-occurrence clusters were reported to appear linked to parvovirus B19, influenza, CMV and Epstein-Barr virus. A further reported finding was that TCR beta sequences accurately predicted the HLA-A and HLA-B alleles for most subjects in the first cohort. Presence/absence analyses assumed roughly uniform sequencing depth across donors, an assumption that may not hold.

For this clone: Its specific antigen is unknown. No quality values exist for individual bases; no much larger clone is one base distant.

The cohort was made up of 666 healthy bone marrow donors. At the time of sampling, all cohort members were nominally healthy, though unrecorded immune exposures were likely present. The donor tested CMV seropositive and was one of the 289 seropositive cohort members. A peripheral blood sample was provided by each donor, and peripheral blood mononuclear cells were used for TCR beta sequencing. Genomic DNA extraction from the blood cell samples was performed with the Qiagen DNeasy Blood Extraction Kit. The library was obtained by the immunoSEQ multiplex PCR assay. For the multiplex PCR, a mixture combining 60 forward primers for TCR Vbeta segments and 13 reverse primers for TCR Jbeta segments was used. Amplification of the CDR3 region of rearranged TCR beta genes was performed with a multiplex PCR assay on genomic DNA. Amplified TCR beta libraries were sequenced as 87-base-pair reads on the Illumina HiSeq System. The study's processing was this. In a later analysis, 80 million or so unique TCR beta chains were counted across the 690 or so repertoires, and approximately 11 million of these chains were shared by at least two donors. Raw reads were error-corrected and collapsed into unique sequences by a nearest-neighbor algorithm in which closely related sequences were merged to remove PCR and sequencing errors. V, D and J gene segments were assigned by aligning CDR3 sequences to IMGT reference sequences. For a sequence to be retained, a match of at least six nucleotides to both a V gene segment and a J gene segment was required. Rearrangements were classified as productive when the CDR3 lacked stop codons and remained in frame with V and J, and all other rearrangements were classified as non-productive. CDR3 was defined according to IMGT convention as the region running from the second conserved V-encoded cysteine to the conserved J-encoded phenylalanine. The earlier analysis of about 590 of the donors excluded sequences that lacked an unambiguous match to a single V gene segment. An earlier analysis of about 600 of the donors called V segments functional above 56.7% productive rearrangements and segregating when the between-donor standard deviation exceeded 5%. A statistical classification framework was built for diagnosing cytomegalovirus status from the catalog of TCR beta chain sequences. In a later analysis, TCR nucleotide sequences were compared against IMGT/GENE-DB human TR gene sequences so that V and J genes could be assigned. Using the TCRdist pipeline, a later analysis assigned CDR3 sequences along with most-parsimonious VDJ recombination scenarios. In a later analysis, every TCR beta chain was defined by the combination of its CDR3 amino acid sequence and its V-gene family, and reads without a unique V-gene family were dropped. As a way to deal with suspected cross-contamination and a sequencing artifact, a later analysis dropped roughly 600 nucleotide sequences that were highly shared and had low generation probability. In a later analysis, a clonal expansion index for each public chain was calculated from normalized within-repertoire ranks of inferred template counts. A later analysis computed generation probabilities with a VDJ recombination model fitted to out-of-frame rearrangements, and checked the results against IGoR. In a later analysis, hypergeometric tests were used to score TCR-TCR, TCR-HLA and TCR-CMV co-occurrence, with a repertoire-size bias correction applied to TCR pairs. To estimate false discovery rates, a later analysis permuted the HLA or CMV assignments 20 times. In a later analysis, co-occurring TCRs were grouped using DBSCAN, with TCRdist sequence similarity added in when clustering inside HLA-allele-positive subsets. Repertoires with fewer than 30,000 or more than 120,000 public chains were left out of co-occurrence clustering, as were about five repertoires with anomalous nucleotide sharing. The clones in this table, taken by TCRdb from immuneACCESS, are in-frame only. Not every clone is retained; where verified, under half of the shortfall comes from an unresolved V gene, and the cause of the rest is unknown. V, J and clone size are those of that table, while D and trimming were read from the DNA. Here the sample has roughly 120,000 clones; 65% to 90% occur a single time. About 11% of the sample is held by the ten biggest clonotypes.

The sequence was collected from a male donor in good health and CMV-seropositive. Material: PBMCs.

The CDR3 amino acid sequence is: CASSYSTGYEQYF. The DNA reads TGTGCCAGCAGTTACTCGACGGGGTACGAGCAGTACTTC. The rearrangement combines TRBV6-5 with TRBJ2-7; the D gene is perhaps TRBD2, from 5 matching bases. Deletion took 0 bases off V and 4 bases off J, with a span of 7 bases between the germline ends. From the cysteine up to the phenylalanine, the CDR3 has a length of 13 residues. The read is trimmed to its CDR3 DNA, 39 bases read in frame from base 1. From the germline V gene, CDR1 is MNHEY and CDR2 is SVGAGI.